This TCR beta chain derives from a study of T cell changes during pregnancy in multiple sclerosis. Deletions cut 0 bases from V and 3 bases from J, with 12 bases between. CDR1 is SEHNR and CDR2 is FQNEAQ in the germline V gene (reference sequence). The CDR3 extends over 15 amino acids. The data were produced by immunoSEQ multiplex PCR, yet TCRdb's version contains in-frame clones alone and is incomplete. The sample contains fewer than 65,000 clones, roughly 93% of which appear only once. The chain joins TRBV7-9 to TRBJ2-7; D gene ambiguous. The specimen comprised peripheral blood, sampled in the second trimester of pregnancy. The receptor's source is a female donor with multiple sclerosis, enrolled in a pregnancy study. This CDR3 is CASSLADVTIYEQYF. In DNA, the CDR3 is TGTGCCAGCAGCTTAGCGGATGTCACTATCTACGAGCAGTACTTC.